This TCR beta chain was captured by sequencing in a study of blood T cell repertoires in COVID-19. At the level of the study: Specimens from acute and convalescent COVID-19 originated in the United States, Italy and Spain.

V gave up 6 bases and J gave up 7 bases, with 15 bases separating them. Germline V gives CDR1 SGHTA, CDR2 FQGNSA. There are 13 residues in the CDR3. In the authors' workflow: It was from reference gene primer amplification that nucleated cell counts were estimated. Measured with immunoSEQ multiplex PCR; TCRdb has only the in-frame clones, and not every one. Clone size and V and J calls were adopted from that table, with D and trimming inferred from the DNA. The sample yields roughly 180,000 clones, roughly 84% seen once. Participants were aged about 18 to 89 years from approximately 25 US areas. The rearrangement joins TRBV7-2 to TRBJ2-5, with a weak D call TRBD2 (6 bases). Sequencing input: PBMCs or T cells enriched from blood (not recorded which). This sequence was found in a man in his sixties who had recovered from COVID-19. The CDR3 region is CASREGTEGTQYF. The CDR3 DNA follows: TGTGCCAGCAGGGAGGGGACTGAGGGGACCCAGTACTTC.